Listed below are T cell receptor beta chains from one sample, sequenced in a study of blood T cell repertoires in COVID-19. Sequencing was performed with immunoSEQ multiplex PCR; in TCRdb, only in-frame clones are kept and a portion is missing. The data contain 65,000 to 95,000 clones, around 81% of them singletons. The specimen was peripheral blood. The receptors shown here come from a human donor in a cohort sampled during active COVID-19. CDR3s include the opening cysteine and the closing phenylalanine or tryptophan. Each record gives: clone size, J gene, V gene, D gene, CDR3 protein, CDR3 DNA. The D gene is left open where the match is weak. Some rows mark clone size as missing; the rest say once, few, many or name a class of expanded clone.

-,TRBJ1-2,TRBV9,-,CASSQSPYGYTF,TGTGCCAGCAGCCAGTCCCCCTATGGCTACACCTTC
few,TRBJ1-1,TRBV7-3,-,CASSLGEDTEAFF,TGTGCCAGCAGCCTCGGAGAGGACACTGAAGCTTTCTTT
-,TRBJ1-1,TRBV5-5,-,CASSLDAGVMNTEAFF,TGTGCCAGCAGCTTGGATGCCGGAGTCATGAACACTGAAGCTTTCTTT
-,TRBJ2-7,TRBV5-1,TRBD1,CASRPGQGYEQYF,TGCGCCAGCAGACCCGGACAGGGCTACGAGCAGTACTTC
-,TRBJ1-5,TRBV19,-,CASSSIQGRVRGNQPQHF,TGTGCCAGTAGTAGCATCCAGGGGAGGGTTCGGGGCAATCAGCCCCAGCATTTT
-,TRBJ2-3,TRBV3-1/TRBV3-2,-,CASSQEVGAADTQYF,TGTGCCAGCAGCCAAGAGGTTGGGGCCGCAGATACGCAGTATTTT
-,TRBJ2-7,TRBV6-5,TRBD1,CASSNGQGGYEQYF,TGTGCCAGCAGTAACGGACAGGGAGGCTACGAGCAGTACTTC
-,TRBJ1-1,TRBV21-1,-,CASVSGTTNTEAFF,TGTGCCAGCGTTTCCGGGACAACGAACACTGAAGCTTTCTTT
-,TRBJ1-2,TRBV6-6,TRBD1,CASSARGNYGYTF,TGTGCCAGCAGTGCCAGGGGGAACTATGGCTACACCTTC
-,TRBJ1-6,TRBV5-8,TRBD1,CASSFRGQGNSPLHF,TGTGCCAGCAGCTTTCGGGGACAGGGTAATTCACCCCTCCACTTT
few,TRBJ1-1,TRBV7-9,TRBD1,CASSFTGGGAEAFF,TGTGCCAGCAGCTTTACAGGGGGCGGCGCTGAAGCTTTCTTT
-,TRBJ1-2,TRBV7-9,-,CASSFGPGRDNGYTF,TGTGCCAGCAGCTTTGGACCGGGCAGGGACAACGGCTACACCTTC
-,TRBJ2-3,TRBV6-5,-,CASSYSQGPTDTQYF,TGTGCCAGCAGTTACTCGCAGGGCCCCACAGATACGCAGTATTTT
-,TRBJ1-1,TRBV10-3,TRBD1,CAISESVGRGLPRNTEAFF,TGTGCCATCAGTGAGTCAGTAGGCAGGGGGCTCCCCCGGAACACTGAAGCTTTCTTT
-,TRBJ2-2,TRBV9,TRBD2,CASSVGPSGGTGELFF,TGTGCCAGCAGCGTGGGACCCTCGGGGGGCACCGGGGAGCTGTTTTTT
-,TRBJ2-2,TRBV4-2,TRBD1,CASSQGTGSNIFLHGGELFF,TGTGCCAGCAGCCAAGGGACAGGGTCTAACATCTTTCTTCATGGCGGGGAGCTGTTTTTT
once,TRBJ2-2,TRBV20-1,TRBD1,CSASRQGRVDGELFF,TGCAGTGCTAGTAGACAGGGTAGAGTAGACGGGGAGCTGTTTTTT
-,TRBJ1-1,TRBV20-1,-,CSATGQEAFF,TGCAGTGCCACAGGACAGGAAGCTTTCTTT
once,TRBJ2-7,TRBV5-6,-,CASRLRQATYEQYF,TGTGCCAGCAGACTTCGACAGGCAACCTACGAGCAGTACTTC
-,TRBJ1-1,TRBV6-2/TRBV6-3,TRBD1,CASSYDRDRGHTEAFF,TGTGCCAGCAGTTACGACCGGGACAGGGGACACACTGAAGCTTTCTTT
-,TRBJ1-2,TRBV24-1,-,CATSDSLSDSYGYTF,TGTGCCACCAGTGACTCCCTTTCGGACTCCTATGGCTACACCTTC
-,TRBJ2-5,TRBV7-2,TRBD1,CASSLRTGGSVEETQYF,TGTGCCAGCAGCTTAAGGACAGGGGGATCGGTGGAAGAGACCCAGTACTTC
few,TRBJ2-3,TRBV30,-,CAWTWAASTDTQYF,TGTGCCTGGACGTGGGCAGCTAGCACAGATACGCAGTATTTT
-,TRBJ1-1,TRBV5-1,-,CASSLAAGETEAFF,TGCGCCAGCAGCTTGGCTGCAGGGGAAACTGAAGCTTTCTTT
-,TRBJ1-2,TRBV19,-,CASSRQLRYGYTF,TGTGCCAGTAGTAGACAATTGCGCTATGGCTACACCTTC
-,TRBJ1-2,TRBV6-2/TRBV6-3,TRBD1,CASSYWGQESYTF,TGTGCCAGCAGTTACTGGGGACAGGAATCCTACACCTTC
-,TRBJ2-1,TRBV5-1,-,CASSLQGLQANEQFF,TGCGCCAGCAGCTTGCAGGGGTTGCAGGCTAATGAGCAGTTCTTC
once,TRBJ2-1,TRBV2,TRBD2,CASRVGLALVDEQFF,TGTGCCAGCAGGGTGGGACTAGCGCTCGTTGATGAGCAGTTCTTC
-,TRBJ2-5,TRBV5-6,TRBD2,CASSLHLAGGGETQYF,TGTGCCAGCAGCCTCCACCTAGCGGGGGGGGGAGAGACCCAGTACTTC
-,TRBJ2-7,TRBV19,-,CASSIAGQVYEQYF,TGTGCCAGTAGTATAGCGGGACAAGTCTACGAGCAGTACTTC
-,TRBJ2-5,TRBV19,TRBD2,CASSMSGGGPTQYF,TGTGCCAGTAGTATGAGCGGGGGGGGCCCTACCCAGTACTTC
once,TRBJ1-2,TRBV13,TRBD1,CASSSYQQGALGGYTF,TGTGCCAGCAGCTCCTACCAGCAGGGGGCGCTGGGCGGCTACACCTTC
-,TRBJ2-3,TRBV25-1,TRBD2,CASRGRATDTQYF,TGTGCCAGCAGGGGGAGGGCCACAGATACGCAGTATTTT
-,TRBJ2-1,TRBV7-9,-,CASSFMEPRFPLYNEQFF,TGTGCCAGCAGCTTTATGGAACCCAGGTTCCCACTTTACAATGAGCAGTTCTTC
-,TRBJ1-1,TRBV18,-,CASSPGLANTEAFF,TGTGCCAGCTCGCCCGGACTGGCGAACACTGAAGCTTTCTTT
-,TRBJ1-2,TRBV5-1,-,CASSSGMGGSYGYTF,TGCGCCAGCAGCTCCGGGATGGGGGGTAGCTATGGCTACACCTTC
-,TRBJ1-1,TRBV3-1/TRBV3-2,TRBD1,CASSPRQGSNTEAFF,TGTGCCAGCAGCCCGAGACAGGGATCGAACACTGAAGCTTTCTTT
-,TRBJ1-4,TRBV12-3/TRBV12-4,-,CASSFSGYPTLFF,TGTGCCAGCAGTTTCTCGGGTTACCCCACCCTGTTTTTT
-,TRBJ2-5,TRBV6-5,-,CASSVGGRYQETQYF,TGTGCCAGCAGCGTCGGGGGACGGTACCAAGAGACCCAGTACTTC
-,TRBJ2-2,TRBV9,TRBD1,CASSAGLGQGASTGELFF,TGTGCCAGCAGCGCAGGTCTGGGACAGGGGGCTTCCACCGGGGAGCTGTTTTTT
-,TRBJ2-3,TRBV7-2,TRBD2,CASSLTAGDSGVLDTQYF,TGTGCCAGCAGCTTAACCGCCGGAGATAGCGGGGTCCTGGATACGCAGTATTTT
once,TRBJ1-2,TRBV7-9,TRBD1,CASSAPGQGYYGYTF,TGTGCCAGCAGCGCACCGGGACAGGGGTACTATGGCTACACCTTC
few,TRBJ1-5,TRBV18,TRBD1,CASSGTEGQPQHF,TGTGCCAGCTCGGGGACAGAAGGTCAGCCCCAGCATTTT
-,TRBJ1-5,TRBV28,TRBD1,CASRDSYSNQPQHF,TGTGCCAGCCGGGACAGCTATAGCAATCAGCCCCAGCATTTT
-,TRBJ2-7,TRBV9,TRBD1,CASSVADQGQGVYEQYF,TGTGCCAGCAGCGTAGCGGACCAGGGACAGGGGGTTTACGAGCAGTACTTC